This T cell receptor beta chain was recorded in a study of T cell repertoires in cytomegalovirus infection. The germline V gene encodes CDR1 LGHNA and CDR2 YSLEER. The CDR3 sequence is 14 residues long. V gave up 1 base and J gave up 9 bases; unmatched junction bases: 8. TCRdb reanalysed the reads using MiXCR and keeps one entry per CDR3 protein. The repertoire holds about 320,000 distinct CDR3 sequences, with over 7.5% as singletons. The TCR comes from a human donor in good health (CMV status not recorded). Some clones in this sample may be carry-over from other donors' samples. This sequence joins TRBV4-3 and TRBJ1-1; 7 nucleotides match TRBD1. Material for sequencing was PBMCs. In DNA, the CDR3 is TGCGCCAGCAGCCAAGGAGGGGGGGGACAGAAAGCTTTCTTT. Its translation: CASSQGGGGQKAFF.